Listed here are 27 T cell receptor beta chains from one sample, sequenced in a study of a mutant IDH1 vaccine in newly diagnosed glioma. Generated by immunoSEQ multiplex PCR, the TCRdb table keeps only in-frame clones and is missing some. The top ten clones hold over 9.5% of a sample with some 61,000 clones, roughly 83% of them seen once. For these receptors, no antigen is known. Time point indicated: week 35, safety follow-up. With topical imiquimod, each dose of the vaccine consisted of 300 ug of mutant IDH1 20-mer peptide. The sample here was PBMCs, taken from a glioma patient whose treatment included an IDH1 peptide vaccine. All receptors derive from a man younger than 35 with glioma.

The chain employs TRBV18 and TRBJ1-6; 7 bases are shared with TRBD1. V shed 5 bases and J 7 bases; nucleotides not matched to a gene: 5. The CDR3 spans 14 residues. Germline loops: CDR1 KGHSH, CDR2 LQKENI. The CDR3 spells CASSAGTENSPLHF. The CDR3 coding sequence is TGTGCCAGCTCAGCCGGGACAGAGAATTCACCCCTCCACTTT.

This chain uses TRBV14 with TRBJ1-2; D possibly corresponds to TRBD1 (6 bases). The CDR3 runs to 18 residues. Germline CDR1 is SGHDN and CDR2 is FVKESK. V lost 1 base and J lost 5, with 23 bases in between. This chain's CDR3 is CASSQVFPPRGGYYGYTF. The CDR3 nucleotides read TGTGCCAGCAGCCAAGTATTCCCCCCGAGAGGGGGGTATTATGGCTACACCTTC.

The chain links TRBV7-9 to TRBJ1-2; 8 nucleotides agree with TRBD1. V gave up 7 bases and J gave up 4 bases; unmatched junction bases: 11. The CDR3 has 15 residues. Germline CDR1 SEHNR, CDR2 FQNEAQ (reference sequence). Here the CDR3 DNA reads TGTGCCAGCAACGTAGCGGACAGGGATTCCTATGGCTACACCTTC. Protein: CASNVADRDSYGYTF.

The genes are TRBV7-2 and TRBJ1-5, with a tentative D call TRBD1 (5 bases). V was shortened by 0 bases and J by 2 bases, with 5 bases between the two germline ends. Germline CDR1 and CDR2: SGHTA and FQGNSA. The CDR3 length is 14 residues. The CDR3, as DNA: TGTGCCAGCAGCTTAGCGACAGGCAATCAGCCCCAGCATTTT. It encodes CASSLATGNQPQHF.

V usage is TRBV7-6 and J usage is TRBJ2-2; D gene ambiguous. The CDR3 extends over 15 amino acids. V was cut by 5 bases and J by 2 bases, with 12 bases left in between. CDR1 is SGHVS, CDR2 FNYEAQ, per germline. CDR3 nucleotide sequence: TGTGCCAGCAGCCCCCCAGTGGCTAACACCGGGGAGCTGTTTTTT. It codes for CASSPPVANTGELFF.

This clone was recorded once. This chain uses TRBV28 with TRBJ2-1; unclear D gene. V lost 3 bases, J lost 7 bases, and 7 bases lay in between. CDR3 length: 12 residues. Looked up from germline, CDR1 is MDHEN and CDR2 is SYDVKM. This CDR3 reads CASSLLENEQFF. The CDR3 nucleotides are TGTGCCAGCAGTTTGTTAGAGAATGAGCAGTTCTTC.

The chain's CDR3 is CAWYHRGGLHEQYF. CDR3 DNA: TGTGCCTGGTATCATAGGGGGGGCCTCCACGAGCAGTACTTC. The chain links TRBV30 to TRBJ2-7, with D tentatively TRBD2 (7 bases). Germline-derived CDR1 and CDR2 are GTSNPN and SVGIG (reference sequence). Trimming removed 5 bases from V and 5 bases from J, with 19 bases in between. This CDR3 has 14 amino acids.

CDR3 in amino acids: CASSLQVDYEQYF. The CDR3 DNA reads TGTGCCAGCAGCTTACAGGTGGACTACGAGCAGTACTTC. V gene TRBV7-6 combines with J gene TRBJ2-7; D unresolved. The V and J ends lost 2 bases and 3 bases respectively, with 8 bases between them. Per germline, CDR1 SGHVS and CDR2 FNYEAQ. The CDR3 has 13 residues. Full variable domain (missing parts from reference TRBV7-6 and TRBJ2-7): GAGVSQSPRYKVTKRGQDVALRCDPISGHVSLYWYRQALGQGPEFLTYFNYEAQQDKSGLPNDRFSAERPEGSISTLTIQRTEQRDSAMYRCASSLQVDYEQYFGPGTRLTVT.

CDR3 in DNA: TGCGCCAGCAGCCAAGGACTTACCGTCTCCTACGAGCAGTACTTC. Translating it yields CASSQGLTVSYEQYF. The chain joins TRBV4-1 to TRBJ2-7; no definite D call. Germline V gene lookup returns CDR1 MGHRA and CDR2 YSYEKL. The CDR3 spans 15 residues. V lost 1 base to trimming and J lost 0 bases, with 10 bases between them.

The chain uses TRBV27 and TRBJ1-2, with TRBD1 matching 7 bases. From germline, CDR1 is MNHEY and CDR2 SMNVEV (reference sequence). With 7 bases clipped from V and 0 bases from J, the junction kept 8 bases outside the gene matches. CDR3 size: 15 residues. Written as DNA, the CDR3 is TGTGCCAGCACCCTGACAGGGACTGCTAACTATGGCTACACCTTC. It yields the protein CASTLTGTANYGYTF.

This clone was detected once. The rearrangement links TRBV5-1 to TRBJ2-2, with 11 positions matching TRBD1. Germline assignment: CDR1 SGHRS and CDR2 YFSETQ. The trim removed 6 bases at V and 5 bases at J, leaving 9 bases unmatched. The length of the CDR3 is 16 residues. The CDR3 DNA reads as TGCGCCAGCACCCGTGATGGGACAGGGGGAACCGGGGAGCTGTTTTTT. Translation: CASTRDGTGGTGELFF.

The rearrangement joins TRBV4-2 to TRBJ2-1; no firm D call. Per germline, CDR1 LGHNA and CDR2 YNFKEQ. The V end lost 1 base, the J end lost 6 bases, and 1 base lay between the germline ends. The CDR3 length is 11 residues. CDR3 in DNA: TGTGCCAGCAGCCAAGTCAATGAGCAGTTCTTC. It specifies CASSQVNEQFF.

The rearrangement uses TRBV25-1 and TRBJ2-7; 10 nucleotides align to TRBD1. Germline CDR1 and CDR2: MGHDK and SYGVNS. The CDR3 extends over 13 amino acids. V was pared by 6 bases and J by 5 bases, with 4 bases of the junction left unmatched. CDR3 sequence (DNA): TGTGCCAGCAGGAGGGACAGGGGACACGAGCAGTACTTC. It is translated as CASRRDRGHEQYF.

The rearrangement joins TRBV7-2 to TRBJ2-7; D remains ambiguous. This CDR3 has 14 amino acids. Germline V gene data show CDR1 as SGHTA and CDR2 as FQGNSA. Trimming left V 1 base short and J 4 bases short, with 11 bases between. Written as DNA, the CDR3 is TGTGCCAGCAGCTTAGGGGCAGTGGGTTACGAGCAGTACTTC. This translates into CASSLGAVGYEQYF.

The rearrangement joins TRBV6-5 to TRBJ2-5; TRBD1 aligns across 11 bases. This CDR3 is built from 15 residues. The germline gives CDR1 MNHEY, CDR2 SVGAGI. Losses at the gene ends were 6 bases for V and 1 base for J; bases not matched to a gene: 4. The CDR3 protein is CASRVDRGPQETQYF. In DNA, the CDR3 is TGTGCCAGCAGAGTGGACAGGGGGCCCCAAGAGACCCAGTACTTC.

This rearrangement joins TRBV6-5 to TRBJ2-1, with D perhaps matching TRBD2 (6 bases). Trimming pared 3 bases from V and 1 base from J, leaving 10 bases between. The CDR3 sequence is 15 residues long. The germline gives CDR1 MNHEY, CDR2 SVGAGI. The CDR3 bases are TGTGCCAGCAGTTATCGGGGGAAGTCCTACAATGAGCAGTTCTTC. Amino acids: CASSYRGKSYNEQFF.

This clone has a handful of counts. The V and J genes are TRBV14 and TRBJ1-1; D gene unclear. This CDR3 comprises 13 residues. The V gene lost 5 bases and the J gene lost 5 bases, with 12 bases spanning the gap. Germline values: CDR1 SGHDN, CDR2 FVKESK. CDR3 in amino acids: CASSKAHGTEAFF. The CDR3, as DNA: TGTGCCAGCAGCAAAGCCCATGGGACTGAAGCTTTCTTT.

The chain uses TRBV7-9 and TRBJ2-7; 9 nucleotides match TRBD2. Germline V lookup: CDR1 SEHNR, CDR2 FQNEAQ (reference sequence). The V and J ends lost 3 bases and 5 bases, in that order; junction bases with no gene match: 2. The CDR3 consists of 13 residues. The CDR3 region is CASSFASGNEQYF. The CDR3 region has the DNA TGTGCCAGCAGCTTCGCTAGCGGGAACGAGCAGTACTTC.

The chain employs TRBV19 and TRBJ1-2, with D possibly matching TRBD1 (5 bases). V was cut by 3 bases and J by 7 bases, with 15 bases left in between. Germline V gene lookup returns CDR1 LNHDA and CDR2 SQIVND (reference sequence). This CDR3 is 14 amino acids long. The CDR3 here is CASSIRTGVGGYTF. DNA of the CDR3: TGTGCCAGTAGTATCCGGACGGGGGTCGGTGGCTACACCTTC.

The chain joins TRBV5-6 to TRBJ2-6, with no clear D. Germline V gene data show CDR1 as SGHDT and CDR2 as YYEEEE. With 1 base removed from V and 0 bases from J, the gap between germline ends came to 5 bases. The CDR3 totals 15 residues. The DNA of the CDR3 is TGTGCCAGCAGCTTGTGGCACTCTGGGGCCAACGTCCTGACTTTC. Translating it yields CASSLWHSGANVLTF.

The rearrangement links TRBV14 to TRBJ2-7; D tentatively reads TRBD1 or TRBD2 (5 bases each). The germline CDR1 and CDR2 sequences are SGHDN and FVKESK. This CDR3 comprises 16 residues. Trimming took off 5 bases at V and 3 bases at J, with 20 bases between the two ends. In DNA, the CDR3 is TGTGCCAGCAGCGGGTCGGCCGGGACCGTCTACTACGAGCAGTACTTC. Residues: CASSGSAGTVYYEQYF. The full variable domain, with the rest looked up from reference TRBV14 and TRBJ2-7, is EAGVTQFPSHSVIEKGQTVTLRCDPISGHDNLYWYRRVMGKEIKFLLHFVKESKQDESGMPNNRFLAERTGGTYSTLKVQPAELEDSGVYFCASSGSAGTVYYEQYFGPGTRLTVT.

This clone appeared a single time. The chain combines TRBV10-3 with TRBJ1-1; 11 nucleotides line up with TRBD1. The CDR3 totals 14 residues. CDR1 and CDR2 (germline): ENHRY, SYGVKD. The V gene end was trimmed by 5 bases and the J gene end by 4 bases; junction bases not matched to a gene: 3. This CDR3 is CAISWTGGITEAFF. The CDR3 coding sequence is TGTGCCATCAGTTGGACAGGGGGCATCACTGAAGCTTTCTTT.

This clone was found a few times. CDR3 DNA sequence: TGTGCCTGGAGTCAAAGGAGTGTGGTAAAACTGTTTTTT. Its protein product is CAWSQRSVVKLFF. The chain carries TRBV30 and TRBJ1-4; D is uncertain. Germline V CDR1 and CDR2: GTSNPN, SVGIG (reference sequence). The CDR3 consists of 13 residues. Trimming cost V 2 bases and J 10 bases, with 14 bases left between them.

This clone was detected once. The chain uses TRBV19 and TRBJ2-2, with unresolved D. This CDR3 has 14 residues. The germline V gene encodes CDR1 LNHDA and CDR2 SQIVND (reference sequence). With 11 bases removed from V and 2 bases from J, the gap between germline ends came to 15 bases. The CDR3 DNA reads as TGTGCCGGTCAGGAGAAACGAAACACCGGGGAGCTGTTTTTT. This encodes CAGQEKRNTGELFF.

The chain uses TRBV2 and TRBJ2-1, with TRBD2 identical over 8 bases. CDR1 is SNHLY, CDR2 FYNNEI, per germline. The CDR3 is 15 residues long. The V and J ends lost 7 bases and 3 bases, in that order; junction bases with no gene match: 8. The CDR3 DNA reads as TGTGCCAGCATTGGACTAGCTCCTCTCTACAATGAGCAGTTCTTC. It codes for CASIGLAPLYNEQFF.

The rearrangement links TRBV4-2 to TRBJ1-6; TRBD1 is a possible D gene (5 bases). Germline V gives CDR1 LGHNA, CDR2 YNFKEQ. The CDR3 sequence is 15 residues long. Trimming stripped 1 base from V and 10 bases from J, with 14 bases between. The CDR3 spells CASSQVWGKGSPLHF. The CDR3 bases are TGTGCCAGCAGCCAAGTCTGGGGGAAAGGGTCACCCCTCCACTTT.

This chain links TRBV29-1 with TRBJ2-7, with no clear D. V was trimmed by 2 bases and J by 3 bases, leaving 11 bases between them. The CDR3 consists of 13 residues. In germline, CDR1 is SQVTM, CDR2 ANQGSEA. CDR3 sequence reads: CSVERPGHYEQYF. The CDR3 nucleotides read TGCAGCGTTGAAAGGCCAGGTCACTACGAGCAGTACTTC.